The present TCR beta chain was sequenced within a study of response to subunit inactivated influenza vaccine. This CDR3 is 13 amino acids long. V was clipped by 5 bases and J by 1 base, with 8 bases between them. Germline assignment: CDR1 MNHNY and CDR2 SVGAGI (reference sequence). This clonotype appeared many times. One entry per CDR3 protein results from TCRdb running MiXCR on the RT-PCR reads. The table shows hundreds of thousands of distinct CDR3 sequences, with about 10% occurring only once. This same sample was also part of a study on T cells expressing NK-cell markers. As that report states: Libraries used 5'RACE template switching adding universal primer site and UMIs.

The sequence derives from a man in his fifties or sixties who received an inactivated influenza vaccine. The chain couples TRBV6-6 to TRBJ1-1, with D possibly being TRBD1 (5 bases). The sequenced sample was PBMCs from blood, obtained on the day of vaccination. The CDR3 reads CASSPGRNTEAFF. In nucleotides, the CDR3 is TGTGCCAGCAGTCCGGGGCGGAACACTGAAGCTTTCTTT.